Below, 26 T cell receptor beta chains from the same sample are listed, as sequenced in a study of sequential checkpoint blockade in melanoma. Generated by immunoSEQ multiplex PCR, the TCRdb table keeps only in-frame clones and is missing some. The repertoire includes 15,000 to 20,000 clones, around 80% of them detected once, and 35% to 40% sits in the top ten. Described treatment: randomized to nivolumab then ipilimumab (arm A) or the reverse (arm B). The sequencing here drew on CD8+ T cells sorted from blood (inferred from file names), taken from a patient given nivolumab and ipilimumab in sequence. These receptors were collected from a human donor with melanoma.

This clone is categorized as large. The chain carries TRBV28 and TRBJ1-2; 7 nucleotides line up with TRBD1. Trimming took 3 bases from V and 0 from J; bases not matched to a gene: 1. The germline V gene encodes CDR1 MDHEN and CDR2 SYDVKM. The CDR3 extends over 14 amino acids. CDR3 sequence (DNA): TGTGCCAGCAGTTTTGACAGGGCTAACTATGGCTACACCTTC. Its translation is CASSFDRANYGYTF.

This clone is a singleton in its sample. At one boundary the junction diverges from the germline segment, which might be a read error. The gene calls are TRBV28 and TRBJ2-6, with 7 bases matching TRBD2. CDR1 MDHEN and CDR2 SYDVKM come from the germline V gene. This CDR3 comprises 16 residues. As DNA, the CDR3 is TGTGCCAGTAGTTCCTCGGGGGGCTCTGGGGCCAACGTCCTGACTTTC. Amino acids: CASSSSGGSGANVLTF.

This CDR3 is CASSSLAGGNQPQHF. As DNA, the CDR3 is TGTGCCAGCAGCTCTCTAGCCGGGGGCAATCAGCCCCAGCATTTT. The rearrangement uses TRBV7-8 and TRBJ1-5; D gene unclear. Germline CDR1 SGHVS, CDR2 FQNEAQ. The V and J ends lost 4 bases and 2 bases respectively, with 12 bases between them. This CDR3 contains 15 residues.

The rearrangement joins TRBV27 to TRBJ2-7; D ambiguous. Trimming pared 8 bases from V and 4 bases from J, leaving 9 bases between. The CDR3 covers 11 residues. The germline V gene encodes CDR1 MNHEY and CDR2 SMNVEV (reference sequence). CDR3 DNA sequence: TGTGCCAGCGGCCCGCTTTACGAGCAGTACTTC. Protein sequence: CASGPLYEQYF.

The chain couples TRBV19 to TRBJ1-2; 7 bases are shared with TRBD1. V was clipped by 7 bases and J by 4 bases; unmatched bases: 9. Germline V CDR1 and CDR2: LNHDA, SQIVND (reference sequence). CDR3 size: 14 residues. CDR3 protein: CASNPRQGGYGYTF. CDR3 nucleotide sequence: TGTGCCAGTAATCCCAGACAGGGCGGCTATGGCTACACCTTC. The whole variable domain, remainder taken from reference TRBV19 and TRBJ1-2, is DGGITQSPKYLFRKEGQNVTLSCEQNLNHDAMYWYRQDPGQGLRLIYYSQIVNDFQKGDIAEGYSVSREKKESFPLTVTSAQKNPTAFYLCASNPRQGGYGYTFGSGTRLTVV.

The rearrangement uses TRBV27 and TRBJ2-1; TRBD2 matches 13 bases. The CDR3 totals 17 residues. V lost 5 bases to trimming and J lost 5 bases; unmatched junction nucleotides: 9. The germline CDR1 and CDR2 sequences are MNHEY and SMNVEV (reference sequence). The DNA for the CDR3 is TGTGCCAGCAGTATCTCGACTAGCGGGAGGTGGGACAATGAGCAGTTCTTC. Translating gives CASSISTSGRWDNEQFF.

The chain couples TRBV11-3 to TRBJ2-7; tentative D call: TRBD1 (6 bases). The germline V gene encodes CDR1 SGHNT and CDR2 YENEEA. The CDR3 has 12 amino acids. V gave up 5 bases and J gave up 5 bases, with 10 bases separating them. The CDR3 protein is CASSMRGNEQYF. The CDR3 region has the DNA TGTGCCAGCAGCATGAGGGGGAACGAGCAGTACTTC. The full variable domain, its missing parts supplied by reference TRBV11-3 and TRBJ2-7, is EAGVVQSPRYKIIEKKQPVAFWCNPISGHNTLYWYLQNLGQGPELLIRYENEEAVDDSQLPKDRFSAERLKGVDSTLKIQPAELGDSAVYLCASSMRGNEQYFGPGTRLTVT.

This clone has only a few counts. The V gene is TRBV14, the J gene TRBJ2-3; 12 positions agree with TRBD2. CDR1 is SGHDN and CDR2 is FVKESK in the germline V gene. After removal of 4 bases from V and 2 bases from J, the junction contained 4 bases not matched to a gene. CDR3 length: 16 amino acids. The CDR3: CASSPWTSGITDTQYF. The DNA for the CDR3 is TGTGCCAGCAGCCCTTGGACTAGCGGGATCACAGATACGCAGTATTTT. Supplemented by reference TRBV14 and TRBJ2-3, the full variable domain reads EAGVTQFPSHSVIEKGQTVTLRCDPISGHDNLYWYRRVMGKEIKFLLHFVKESKQDESGMPNNRFLAERTGGTYSTLKVQPAELEDSGVYFCASSPWTSGITDTQYFGPGTRLTVL.

The chain links TRBV27 to TRBJ1-5, with D perhaps TRBD1 (5 bases). Between the trimmed V and J ends, which lost 5 bases and 0 bases, there was a span of 11 bases. Looked up from germline, CDR1 is MNHEY and CDR2 is SMNVEV (reference sequence). The CDR3 runs 15 residues. This CDR3 reads CASSAGLYSNQPQHF. The DNA of the CDR3 is TGTGCCAGCAGTGCGGGACTCTATAGCAATCAGCCCCAGCATTTT.

V gene TRBV5-1 combines with J gene TRBJ2-5, with D perhaps assigned TRBD1 or TRBD2 (5 bases each). Near its end, the DNA agrees better with TRBJ2-7, so the J call may be wrong. The germline gives CDR1 SGHRS, CDR2 YFSETQ. There are 11 residues in the CDR3. The CDR3, as DNA: TGCGCCAGCAGCGGGGGCTACGAGCAGTACTTC. Its protein product is CASSGGYEQYF.

This clone has only a few counts. The chain couples TRBV19 to TRBJ1-3, with 8 bases matching TRBD1. J lost 8 bases, V lost 9 bases, and 15 bases had no gene match. Germline V lookup: CDR1 LNHDA, CDR2 SQIVND (reference sequence). The CDR3 consists of 15 residues. CDR3 nucleotides: TGTGCCAGCCGGTTACGGCCGGGACAGGCCGACACCATATATTTT. It yields the protein CASRLRPGQADTIYF.

The chain employs TRBV27 and TRBJ1-2; weak D call: TRBD1 (6 bases). CDR1 is MNHEY and CDR2 is SMNVEV in the germline V gene (reference sequence). V was cut by 3 bases and J by 3 bases, with 11 bases left in between. The CDR3 is 14 amino acids. The CDR3 DNA sequence: TGTGCCAGCAGTTTTCGGGGGGCGGACTATGGCTACACCTTC. It yields the protein CASSFRGADYGYTF.

The rearrangement uses TRBV27 and TRBJ1-1; D uncertain. Between the trimmed V and J ends, which lost 0 bases and 5 bases, there was a span of 10 bases. The CDR3 sequence is 14 residues long. CDR1 and CDR2 from the germline V gene are MNHEY and SMNVEV (reference sequence). The CDR3 here is CASSLSGSVTEAFF. For the CDR3, the DNA is TGTGCCAGCAGTTTATCGGGGAGTGTTACTGAAGCTTTCTTT.

The CDR3 is CASNPTGVIGSTNEKLFF. The CDR3 DNA is TGTGCCAGCAACCCGACAGGGGTCATCGGCTCAACTAATGAAAAACTGTTTTTT. The chain is built from TRBV4-2 and TRBJ1-4, with 8 bases aligning to TRBD1. Germline CDR1 and CDR2: LGHNA and YNFKEQ. The CDR3 totals 18 residues. The trim removed 7 bases at V and 0 bases at J, leaving 13 bases unmatched.

The J gene is TRBJ1-1, the V gene TRBV21-1; the table gives TRBD1 as D, unverified against the DNA. TRBV21-1 represents a pseudogene. The CDR3 covers 13 residues. CDR3 residues: CASPLNRVTEAFF. Written as DNA, the CDR3 is TGTGCCAGCCCTCTAAACAGGGTAACTGAAGCTTTCTTT.

The V and J genes are TRBV10-3 and TRBJ2-2; possible D gene TRBD2, 5 bases. This CDR3 has 14 residues. V was trimmed by 0 bases and J by 5 bases, leaving 7 bases between them. Per the germline V gene, CDR1 is ENHRY and CDR2 is SYGVKD. The CDR3 sequence is CAISESGSTGELFF. The CDR3 nucleotides read TGTGCCATCAGTGAGTCGGGGAGTACCGGGGAGCTGTTTTTT.

This chain uses TRBV5-1 with TRBJ2-5; 10 nucleotides agree with TRBD1. The end of the DNA fits TRBJ2-7 better, so the J call may be wrong. CDR1 and CDR2 from the germline V gene are SGHRS and YFSETQ. There are 15 residues in the CDR3. CDR3 in DNA: TGCGCCAGCAGCTTGGCCGGGACAGGGGTCGACGAGCAGTACTTC. Residues: CASSLAGTGVDEQYF.

This clone has more than one count but fewer than ten. The rearrangement links TRBV10-1 to TRBJ2-3, with TRBD2 matching over 11 bases. Trimming at V came to 0 bases and at J to 6 bases, leaving 2 bases not matched to a gene. This CDR3 is 15 amino acids long. Per the germline V gene, CDR1 is WNHNN and CDR2 is SYGVQD (reference sequence). CDR3 sequence (DNA): TGCGCCAGCAGTGAGTCGTCTAGCGGGAGGGATACGCAGTATTTT. It translates to CASSESSSGRDTQYF.

The CDR3: CASSEGLGSSYEQYF. In DNA form, the CDR3 reads TGTGCCAGCAGTGAGGGCTTAGGGAGCTCCTACGAGCAGTACTTC. The chain recombines TRBV2 with TRBJ2-7, with a tentative D call TRBD2 (5 bases). The CDR3 is 15 amino acids. Trimming removed 3 bases from V and 0 bases from J, with 12 bases in between. Germline CDR1 is SNHLY and CDR2 is FYNNEI.

By sample share, this clone is medium-sized. This rearrangement joins TRBV21-1 to TRBJ1-3; the table's D gene call, TRBD1, was not cross checked with the DNA. TRBV21-1 is noted as a pseudogene. This CDR3 comprises 13 residues. CDR3 region: CARDRGSGNTIYF. Written as DNA, the CDR3 is TGTGCCAGAGATAGGGGTTCTGGAAACACCATATATTTT.

The chain employs TRBV5-6 and TRBJ2-7; D unclear. The CDR3 runs 14 residues. Germline V gene lookup returns CDR1 SGHDT and CDR2 YYEEEE. V was pared by 2 bases and J by 2 bases, with 11 bases between. CDR3 residues: CASSLFPGTYEQYF. CDR3 bases: TGTGCCAGCAGCTTATTTCCCGGTACCTACGAGCAGTACTTC.

The V and J genes are TRBV30 and TRBJ2-5, with 7 bases that match TRBD1. The CDR3 has 16 residues. From germline, CDR1 is GTSNPN and CDR2 SVGIG (reference sequence). V lost 0 bases to trimming and J lost 5 bases; unmatched junction nucleotides: 12. The DNA of the CDR3 is TGTGCCTGGAGTGTACCGAGGACAGGCTCTGGCGAGACCCAGTACTTC. It is translated as CAWSVPRTGSGETQYF. Full variable domain (remainder filled in from reference TRBV30 and TRBJ2-5): SQTIHQWPATLVQPVGSPLSLECTVEGTSNPNLYWYRQAAGRGLQLLFYSVGIGQISSEVPQNLSASRPQDRQFILSSKKLLLSDSGFYLCAWSVPRTGSGETQYFGPGTRLLVL.

The chain has TRBV7-8 and TRBJ2-2; D is unresolved. This CDR3 comprises 14 residues. V shed 5 bases and J shed 3 bases, with 10 bases lying between them. Looked up from germline, CDR1 is SGHVS and CDR2 is FQNEAQ. This CDR3 reads CASSPGSYTGELFF. CDR3 nucleotide sequence: TGTGCCAGCAGCCCCGGGTCCTACACCGGGGAGCTGTTTTTT. Variable domain in full (rest from reference TRBV7-8 and TRBJ2-2): GAGVSQSPRYKVAKRGQDVALRCDPISGHVSLFWYQQALGQGPEFLTYFQNEAQLDKSGLPSDRFFAERPEGSVSTLKIQRTQQEDSAVYLCASSPGSYTGELFFGEGSRLTVL.

This clone was found once. The V gene is TRBV5-6, the J gene TRBJ1-2; D is possibly TRBD1 (5 bases). This CDR3 comprises 14 residues. V was cut by 6 bases and J by 4 bases, with 16 bases left in between. Germline CDR1 reads SGHDT; CDR2 reads YYEEEE. For the CDR3, the DNA is TGTGCCAGCACCTCTTGGGGCAATGGCTATGGCTACACCTTC. Its translation is CASTSWGNGYGYTF.

The chain combines TRBV5-4 with TRBJ1-2; a possible D gene is TRBD1 (5 bases). Trimming pared 3 bases from V and 2 bases from J, leaving 11 bases between. CDR1 and CDR2 (germline): SGHNT, YYREEE (reference sequence). The CDR3 length is 14 residues. CDR3 in DNA: TGTGCCAGCAGCTCCACGGGGGAAAACTATGGCTACACCTTC. Residues: CASSSTGENYGYTF.

This chain uses TRBV15 with TRBJ2-3, with D perhaps TRBD2 (5 bases). The V end was cut by 5 bases, the J end by 0 bases, with 12 bases between. This CDR3 comprises 15 residues. Germline loops: CDR1 LNHNV, CDR2 YYDKDF (reference sequence). The CDR3 nucleotides are TGTGCCACCAGCGGGGTGAGGGTTAGCACAGATACGCAGTATTTT. Translation: CATSGVRVSTDTQYF.